Sequencing of this TCR beta chain was carried out in a study of human T cells and chemical hapten exposure. Study-wide background: Weekly administration of diphenylcyclopropenone to the scalp of patients continued throughout the approximately 23-week study. DPC at 0.01% went onto the upper back in patch tests, read at 6 days. A mostly female patient group had alopecia areata, totalis or universalis. Study results and caveats: DPC sensitization left the count of TCRs above 1 in 1000 unchanged.

About this clonotype: Its antigen is undetermined.

The CDR3 is 17 residues long. J gave up 2 bases and V 7 bases, and 12 bases lay outside the gene matches. CDR1 is SNHLY, CDR2 FYNNEI, per germline. Described time point: patch test 1, 2 weeks after DPC sensitization. Stated treatment: therapeutic diphenylcyclopropenone sensitization with weekly scalp DPC. MiXCR was run by TCRdb on the RACE reads, yielding one entry per CDR3 protein. The sample comprises approximately 74,000 distinct CDR3 sequences, around 30% of which are singletons, and about 9.6% rests with the top ten. The clonotype originates from a man aged 40-50 years with alopecia areata. Some clones in this sample may be carry-over from other donors' samples. The sequencing here drew on whole blood, taken in connection with sensitization to the hapten diphenylcyclopropenone (DPC). V is TRBV2 and J is TRBJ2-3; TRBD1 matches 10 bases. The CDR3 DNA reads as TGTGCCAGCACGCAACCGGGACAGGGGCTTCCCACAGATACGCAGTATTTT. Protein: CASTQPGQGLPTDTQYF.